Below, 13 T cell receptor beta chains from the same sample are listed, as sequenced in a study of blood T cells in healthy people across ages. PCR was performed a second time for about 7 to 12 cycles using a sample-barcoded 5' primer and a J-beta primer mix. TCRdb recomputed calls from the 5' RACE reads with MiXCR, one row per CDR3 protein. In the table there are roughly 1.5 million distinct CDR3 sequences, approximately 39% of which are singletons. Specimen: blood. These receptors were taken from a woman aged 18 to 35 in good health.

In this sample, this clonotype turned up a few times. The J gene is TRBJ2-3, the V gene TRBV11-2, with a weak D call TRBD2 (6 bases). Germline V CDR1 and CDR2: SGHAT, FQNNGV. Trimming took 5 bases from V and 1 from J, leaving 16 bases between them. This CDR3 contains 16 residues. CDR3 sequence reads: CASSTSGGLGTDTQYF. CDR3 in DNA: TGTGCCAGCAGCACGTCCGGGGGTTTGGGCACAGATACGCAGTATTTT.

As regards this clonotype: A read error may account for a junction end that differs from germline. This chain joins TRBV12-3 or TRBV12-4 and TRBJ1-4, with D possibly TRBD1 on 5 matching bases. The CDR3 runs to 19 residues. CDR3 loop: CASRTSHTTNPGTNEKLFF. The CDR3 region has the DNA TGTGCCAGCAGGACCTCCCATACCACCAACCCGGGGACTAATGAAAAGCTGTTTTTT.

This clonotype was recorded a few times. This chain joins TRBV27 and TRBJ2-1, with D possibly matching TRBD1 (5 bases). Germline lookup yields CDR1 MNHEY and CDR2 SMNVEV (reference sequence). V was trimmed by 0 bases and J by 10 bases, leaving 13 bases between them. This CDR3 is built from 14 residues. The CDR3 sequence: CASSLSARGLEQFF. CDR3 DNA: TGTGCCAGCAGTTTATCTGCAAGGGGTTTGGAGCAGTTCTTC.

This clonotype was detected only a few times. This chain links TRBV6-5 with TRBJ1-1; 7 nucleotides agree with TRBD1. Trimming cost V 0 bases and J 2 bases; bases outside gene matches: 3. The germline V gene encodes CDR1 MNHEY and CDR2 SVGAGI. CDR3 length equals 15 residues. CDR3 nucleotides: TGTGCCAGCAGTTACTCGTACAGGGGAAACACTGAAGCTTTCTTT. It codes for CASSYSYRGNTEAFF.

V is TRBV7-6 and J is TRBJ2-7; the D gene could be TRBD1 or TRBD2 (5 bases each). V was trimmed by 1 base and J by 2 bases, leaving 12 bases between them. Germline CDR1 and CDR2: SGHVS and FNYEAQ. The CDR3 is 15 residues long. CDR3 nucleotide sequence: TGTGCCAGCAGCTTAGAGGCAGGGAGTACCTACGAGCAGTACTTC. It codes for CASSLEAGSTYEQYF.

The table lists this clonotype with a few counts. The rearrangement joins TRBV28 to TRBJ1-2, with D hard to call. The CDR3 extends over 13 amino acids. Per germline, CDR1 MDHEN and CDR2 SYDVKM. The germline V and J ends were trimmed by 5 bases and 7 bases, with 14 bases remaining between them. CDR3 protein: CASSPDGVRGYTF. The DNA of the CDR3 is TGTGCCAGCAGTCCGGACGGGGTCCGTGGCTACACCTTC.

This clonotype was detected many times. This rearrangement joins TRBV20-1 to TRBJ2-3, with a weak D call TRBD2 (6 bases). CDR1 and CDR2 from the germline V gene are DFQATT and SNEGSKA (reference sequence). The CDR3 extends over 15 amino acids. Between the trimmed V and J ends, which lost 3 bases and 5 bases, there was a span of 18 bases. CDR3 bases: TGCAGTGCTAGCCGGCCTAGCGTAGCAGAAGATACGCAGTATTTT. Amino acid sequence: CSASRPSVAEDTQYF.

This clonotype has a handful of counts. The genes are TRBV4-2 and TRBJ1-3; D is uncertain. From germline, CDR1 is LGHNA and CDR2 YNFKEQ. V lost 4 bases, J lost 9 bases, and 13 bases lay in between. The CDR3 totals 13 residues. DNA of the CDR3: TGTGCCAGCAGCCCATCCGGGGAGGGCACCATATATTTT. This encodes CASSPSGEGTIYF.

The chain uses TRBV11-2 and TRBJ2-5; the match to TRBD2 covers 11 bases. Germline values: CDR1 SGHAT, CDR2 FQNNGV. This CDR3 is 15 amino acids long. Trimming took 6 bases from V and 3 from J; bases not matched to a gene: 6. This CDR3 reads CASRSLAGAKETQYF. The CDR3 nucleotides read TGTGCCAGCAGGTCACTAGCGGGGGCAAAAGAGACCCAGTACTTC.

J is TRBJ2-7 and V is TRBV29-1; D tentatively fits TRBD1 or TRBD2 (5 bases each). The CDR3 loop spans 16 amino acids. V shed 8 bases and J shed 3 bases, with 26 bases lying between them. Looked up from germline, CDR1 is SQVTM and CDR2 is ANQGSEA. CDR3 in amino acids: CSSLRGEARTLYEQYF. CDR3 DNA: TGCAGCTCCCTTCGAGGGGAAGCGAGGACGCTCTACGAGCAGTACTTC.

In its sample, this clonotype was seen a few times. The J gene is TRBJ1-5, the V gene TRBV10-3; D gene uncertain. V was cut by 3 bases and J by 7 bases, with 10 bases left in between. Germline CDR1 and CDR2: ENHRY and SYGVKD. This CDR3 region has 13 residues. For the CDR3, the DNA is TGTGCCATCAGTGACACTCCCGGGCAGCCCCAGCATTTT. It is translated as CAISDTPGQPQHF.

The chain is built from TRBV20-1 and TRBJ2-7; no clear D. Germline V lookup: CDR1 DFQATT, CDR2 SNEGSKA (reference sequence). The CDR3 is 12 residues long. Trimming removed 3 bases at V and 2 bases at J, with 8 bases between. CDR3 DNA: TGCAGTGCTAGTGGGGAAACCTACGAGCAGTACTTC. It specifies CSASGETYEQYF.

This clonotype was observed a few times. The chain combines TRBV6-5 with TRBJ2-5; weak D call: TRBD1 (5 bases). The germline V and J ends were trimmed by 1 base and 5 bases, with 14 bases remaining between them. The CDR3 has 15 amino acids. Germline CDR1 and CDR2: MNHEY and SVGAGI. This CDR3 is CASSYFTRTFETQYF. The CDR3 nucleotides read TGTGCCAGCAGTTACTTCACCAGGACATTTGAGACCCAGTACTTC.